The clone carrying this T cell receptor (beta chain) was seen a few times. Its antigen remains unidentified. The source of the sample is a study of cytomegalovirus exposure and HLA in healthy donors. 60 Vbeta and 13 Jbeta primers were used in PCR. Under the authors' procedure: Later work found 74 million or so unique TCR beta chains, with 9.5 million to 11 million shared. The table came from immunoSEQ multiplex PCR; TCRdb's copy has only in-frame clones and leaves some out. For V, J and clone size, that table is used; D and trimming come from the DNA. The table has about 160,000 clones, 80% to 90% seen once. The CDR3 sequence is 16 residues long. V gave up 4 bases and J gave up 0 bases; unmatched junction bases: 5. From germline, CDR1 is ENHRY and CDR2 SYGVKD. Notes on the study in general: The analysis excluded some indistinguishable V segments, including TRBV6-2 and TRBV6-3. Later on, an analysis found that several of the most significant clusters appeared to be linked to common viral pathogens, which included parvovirus B19. After further analysis at a later stage, 16,951 TCR beta sequences were associated with HLA alleles at 0.05 false discovery rate.

The source material was PBMCs. The sequence came from a young woman in good health and CMV-seronegative. This sequence joins TRBV10-3 and TRBJ1-5, with 8 bases lining up with TRBD1. The CDR3 sequence is CAISAQGGGSNQPQHF. DNA of the CDR3: TGTGCCATCAGTGCACAGGGGGGAGGTAGCAATCAGCCCCAGCATTTT.